This is a list of T cell receptor beta chains from one sample in a study of T cell responses to AZD1222 COVID-19 vaccine. The table came from immunoSEQ multiplex PCR; TCRdb's copy has only in-frame clones and leaves some out. This table holds roughly 150,000 clones, just under 95% found once. The material sequenced was peripheral blood, taken on day 0 of AZD1222 vaccination. The receptors come from an adult in good health. Both conserved end residues are part of each CDR3. A D gene is named only where the DNA matches it firmly. For some rows the clone size is stated as once, few or many, or as a class when expanded; others skip it.

J,D,V,size,CDR3,DNA
TRBJ1-6,NA,TRBV27,NA,CATGRGAVPNSPLHF,TGTGCCACCGGGCGGGGGGCGGTCCCTAATTCACCCCTCCACTTT
TRBJ1-1,TRBD1,TRBV7-8,NA,CASRGIAGGYTEAFF,TGTGCCAGCAGGGGGATCGCAGGGGGTTACACTGAAGCTTTCTTT
TRBJ2-7,TRBD2,TRBV6-5,NA,CASSYSRGEGYEQYF,TGTGCCAGCAGTTACTCGAGAGGGGAGGGTTACGAGCAGTACTTC
TRBJ2-1,TRBD2,TRBV11-1,NA,CASKLAGGNEQFF,TGTGCCAGTAAACTAGCGGGGGGCAATGAGCAGTTCTTC
TRBJ2-1,TRBD2,TRBV4-1,NA,CASSQYVTLAGLSSYNEQFF,TGCGCCAGCAGCCAGTACGTAACACTAGCGGGCCTGAGCTCCTACAATGAGCAGTTCTTC
TRBJ1-4,NA,TRBV6-5,NA,CASSYSSVATNEKLFF,TGTGCCAGCAGTTACTCATCGGTCGCAACTAATGAAAAACTGTTTTTT
TRBJ1-4,NA,TRBV19,NA,CASSSGVGEKLFF,TGTGCCAGTAGTTCGGGGGTGGGTGAAAAACTGTTTTTT
TRBJ2-5,TRBD1,TRBV9,NA,CASSPTGGAAETQYF,TGTGCCAGCAGCCCGACAGGGGGCGCGGCGGAGACCCAGTACTTC
TRBJ2-1,TRBD1,TRBV2,few,CASSVQGDSLNNEQFF,TGTGCCAGCAGTGTGCAGGGGGACAGTCTCAACAATGAGCAGTTCTTC
TRBJ2-2,NA,TRBV9,NA,CASSVAPGTGELFF,TGTGCCAGCAGCGTAGCTCCGGGAACCGGGGAGCTGTTTTTT
TRBJ2-5,NA,TRBV27,NA,CASSLSAGGQETQYF,TGTGCCAGCAGTTTAAGCGCAGGCGGGCAAGAGACCCAGTACTTC
TRBJ2-1,NA,TRBV11-2,NA,CASSLALDYNEQFF,TGTGCCAGCAGCTTAGCTCTGGACTACAATGAGCAGTTCTTC
TRBJ2-2,TRBD2,TRBV30,NA,CAWGLAGGPRTGELFF,TGTGCCTGGGGACTAGCGGGAGGGCCCCGTACCGGGGAGCTGTTTTTT
TRBJ2-1,NA,TRBV30,NA,CAWMKWDSYNEQFF,TGTGCCTGGATGAAGTGGGACTCCTACAATGAGCAGTTCTTC
TRBJ2-5,NA,TRBV27,NA,CASMLNRGQETQYF,TGTGCCAGTATGCTAAACCGGGGCCAAGAGACCCAGTACTTC
TRBJ2-1,NA,TRBV7-3,NA,CASSLSQGDNEQFF,TGTGCCAGCAGCTTAAGTCAAGGGGACAATGAGCAGTTCTTC
TRBJ1-1,NA,TRBV6-1,NA,CASSEGGRVGEAFF,TGTGCCAGCAGTGAAGGGGGCCGGGTGGGTGAAGCTTTCTTT
TRBJ1-3,TRBD1,TRBV30,NA,CAWTQGAGNTIYF,TGTGCCTGGACCCAGGGGGCTGGAAACACCATATATTTT
TRBJ2-6,TRBD1,TRBV18,NA,CASSPQGQPSSGANVLTF,TGTGCCAGCTCACCCCAGGGACAGCCAAGCTCTGGGGCCAACGTCCTGACTTTC
TRBJ1-2,TRBD1,TRBV7-2,NA,CASSPGGQGPYGYTF,TGTGCCAGCAGTCCCGGCGGACAGGGCCCTTATGGCTACACCTTC